This entry lists 11 T cell receptor beta chains sequenced from one sample in a study of early T cells in non-severe SARS-CoV-2 infection. Via MiXCR, TCRdb re-called the 5' RACE reads, giving one row per CDR3 protein. The table includes some 29,000 distinct CDR3 sequences, about 6% detected once. The sample comprised whole blood. The receptor source for this set is an adult who was a healthcare worker with PCR-confirmed SARS-CoV-2 infection or an uninfected control (not recorded which).

In its sample, this clonotype was seen many times. The chain employs TRBV28 and TRBJ2-7; no reliable D call. The CDR3 is 10 amino acids. The V end was cut by 6 bases, the J end by 4 bases, with 4 bases between. The germline CDR1 and CDR2 sequences are MDHEN and SYDVKM. CDR3 nucleotides: TGTGCCAGCAGCCCATACGAGCAGTACTTC. Amino acid sequence: CASSPYEQYF. The whole variable domain, filled in from reference TRBV28 and TRBJ2-7, reads DVKVTQSSRYLVKRTGEKVFLECVQDMDHENMFWYRQDPGLGLRLIYFSYDVKMKEKGDIPEGYSVSREKKERFSLILESASTNQTSMYLCASSPYEQYFGPGTRLTVT.

In its sample, this clonotype was seen many times. The rearrangement uses TRBV12-2 and TRBJ1-2; TRBD1, as called in the table, went unchecked against the DNA. TRBV12-2 is a documented pseudogene. The CDR3 is 16 amino acids. CDR3 sequence reads: CASRLEGRTAFYGYTF. CDR3 DNA: TGTGCAAGTCGCTTAGAGGGGAGAACCGCTTTCTATGGCTACACCTTC.

The rearrangement uses TRBV7-3 and TRBJ1-2; D perhaps matches TRBD1 (6 bases). V dropped 5 bases and J dropped 5 bases, with 15 bases sitting between them. CDR1 is SGHTA, CDR2 FQGTGA, per germline. The CDR3 runs 14 residues. The CDR3 reads CASSHSRGAYGYTF. The CDR3 region has the DNA TGTGCCAGCAGCCATAGCAGGGGCGCGTATGGCTACACCTTC.

V gene TRBV29-1 combines with J gene TRBJ2-3, with TRBD2 identical over 7 bases. CDR3 length: 14 amino acids. Germline-derived CDR1 and CDR2 are SQVTM and ANQGSEA. The V and J ends lost 0 bases and 5 bases, in that order; junction bases with no gene match: 5. CDR3 coding DNA: TGCAGCGTTGAAGATCCCCGGGGGGAAGATACGCAGTATTTT. This sequence encodes CSVEDPRGEDTQYF.

This clonotype showed up many times. The chain uses TRBV6-5 and TRBJ2-4, with TRBD2 matching 7 bases. J lost 4 bases, V lost 3 bases, and 6 bases had no gene match. The V gene's germline CDR1 is MNHEY and CDR2 SVGAGI. The CDR3 is 15 residues long. The CDR3 loop reads CASSYWGGGKNIQYF. In nucleotides, the CDR3 is TGTGCCAGCAGTTATTGGGGGGGAGGGAAAAACATTCAGTACTTC.

V and J are TRBV4-2 and TRBJ2-7; 9 positions agree with TRBD1. V lost 3 bases, J lost 1 base, and 1 base stayed unmatched. The CDR3 is 14 residues long. Germline CDR1 reads LGHNA; CDR2 reads YNFKEQ. The CDR3, as DNA: TGTGCCAGCAGCCAGGGACAGGGATCCTACGAGCAGTACTTC. Amino acids: CASSQGQGSYEQYF.

This sequence joins TRBV5-1 and TRBJ2-5, with 10 bases that match TRBD2. J lost 1 base, V lost 3 bases, and 9 bases had no gene match. Looked up from germline, CDR1 is SGHRS and CDR2 is YFSETQ. The CDR3 runs 17 residues. The CDR3 DNA follows: TGCGCCAGCAGCTGGAGGGGACGGACTAGCGGCCAAGAGACCCAGTACTTC. Translation gives CASSWRGRTSGQETQYF.

This clonotype was counted at least ten times. This CDR3 is CASRTGGRHEQYF. In DNA, the CDR3 is TGTGCCAGCAGAACGGGGGGACGCCACGAGCAGTACTTC. The rearrangement uses TRBV28 and TRBJ2-7; 7 bases line up with TRBD2. After removal of 6 bases from V and 5 bases from J, the junction contained 7 bases not matched to a gene. The CDR3 totals 13 residues. Germline V lookup: CDR1 MDHEN, CDR2 SYDVKM.

This clonotype has ten or more counts. The genes are TRBV30 and TRBJ1-5, with 7 bases that match TRBD1. Unmatched junction bases numbered 4, after V lost 5 bases and J lost 3 bases. The germline gives CDR1 GTSNPN, CDR2 SVGIG (reference sequence). This CDR3 contains 13 residues. CDR3 residues: CAWSDRSNQPQHF. In nucleotides, the CDR3 is TGTGCCTGGTCGGACAGGTCCAATCAGCCCCAGCATTTT.

This clonotype was seen a few times. The chain is built from TRBV2 and TRBJ2-7; D not resolved. This CDR3 is 10 amino acids long. With 3 bases removed from V and 3 bases from J, the gap between germline ends came to 0 bases. Looked up from germline, CDR1 is SNHLY and CDR2 is FYNNEI. CDR3 sequence reads: CASSDYEQYF. CDR3 DNA: TGTGCCAGCAGTGACTACGAGCAGTACTTC. Complete variable domain (other parts from reference TRBV2 and TRBJ2-7): EPEVTQTPSHQVTQMGQEVILRCVPISNHLYFYWYRQILGQKVEFLVSFYNNEISEKSEIFDDQFSVERPDGSNFTLKIRSTKLEDSAMYFCASSDYEQYFGPGTRLTVT.

Of note for this clonotype: With a much larger clone just one base away, this may be a read error. The chain uses TRBV7-2 and TRBJ2-7; D unresolved. V gave up 5 bases and J gave up 1 base, with 12 bases separating them. This CDR3 region has 14 residues. Germline CDR1 reads SGHTA; CDR2 reads FQGNSA. CDR3 residues: CASSTWVDSYEQYF. The DNA of the CDR3 is TGTGCCAGCAGCACATGGGTTGATTCCTACGAGCAGTACTTC.